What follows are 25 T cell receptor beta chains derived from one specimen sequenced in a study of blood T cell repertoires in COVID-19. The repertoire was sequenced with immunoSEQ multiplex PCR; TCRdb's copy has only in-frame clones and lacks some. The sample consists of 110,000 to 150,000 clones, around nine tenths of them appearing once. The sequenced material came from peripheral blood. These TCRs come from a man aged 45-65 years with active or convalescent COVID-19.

Here the CDR3 DNA reads TGTGCCAGCAGCAAGGGGACAGGGGAAAGGCCCCCTCTTAATCAGCCCCAGCATTTT. Its translation is CASSKGTGERPPLNQPQHF. The chain joins TRBV21-1 to TRBJ1-5; the DNA was not used to check the table's D call, TRBD1. TRBV21-1 is flagged as a pseudogene. This CDR3 is 19 amino acids long.

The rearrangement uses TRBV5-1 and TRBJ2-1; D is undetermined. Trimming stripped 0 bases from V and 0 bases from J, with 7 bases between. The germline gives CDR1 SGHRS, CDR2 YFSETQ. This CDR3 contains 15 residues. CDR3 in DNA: TGCGCCAGCAGCTTGGGTTACAGCTCCTACAATGAGCAGTTCTTC. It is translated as CASSLGYSSYNEQFF.

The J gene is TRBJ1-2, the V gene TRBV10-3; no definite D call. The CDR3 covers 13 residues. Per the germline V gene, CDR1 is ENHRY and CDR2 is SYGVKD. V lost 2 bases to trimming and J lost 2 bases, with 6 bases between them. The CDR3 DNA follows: TGTGCCATCAGTGAGGGCGGAAACTATGGCTACACCTTC. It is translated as CAISEGGNYGYTF.

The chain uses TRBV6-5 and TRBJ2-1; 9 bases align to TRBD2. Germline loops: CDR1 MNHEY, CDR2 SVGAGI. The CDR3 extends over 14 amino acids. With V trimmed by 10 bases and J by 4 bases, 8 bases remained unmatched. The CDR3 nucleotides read TGTGCCATTAAGACTAGCGGCAATTACAATGAGCAGTTCTTC. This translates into CAIKTSGNYNEQFF.

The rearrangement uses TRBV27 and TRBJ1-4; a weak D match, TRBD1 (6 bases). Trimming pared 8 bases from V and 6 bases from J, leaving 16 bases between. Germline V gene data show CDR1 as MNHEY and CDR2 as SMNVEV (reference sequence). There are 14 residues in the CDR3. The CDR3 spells CASGLRGGYEKLFF. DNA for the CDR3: TGTGCCAGCGGGTTAAGAGGGGGTTATGAAAAACTGTTTTTT.

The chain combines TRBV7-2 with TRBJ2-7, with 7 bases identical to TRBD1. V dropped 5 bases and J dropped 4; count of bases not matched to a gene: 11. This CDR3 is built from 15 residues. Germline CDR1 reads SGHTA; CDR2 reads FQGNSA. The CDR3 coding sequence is TGTGCCAGCAGCCCGACCGGGACAGCCTCTTACGAGCAGTACTTC. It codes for CASSPTGTASYEQYF.

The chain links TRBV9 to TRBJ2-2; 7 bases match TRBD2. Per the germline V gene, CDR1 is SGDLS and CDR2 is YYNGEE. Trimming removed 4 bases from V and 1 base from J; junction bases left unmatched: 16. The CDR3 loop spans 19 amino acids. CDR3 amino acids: CASSPEGREHGGNTGELFF. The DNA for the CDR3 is TGTGCCAGCAGCCCAGAGGGGCGGGAGCATGGAGGGAACACCGGGGAGCTGTTTTTT.

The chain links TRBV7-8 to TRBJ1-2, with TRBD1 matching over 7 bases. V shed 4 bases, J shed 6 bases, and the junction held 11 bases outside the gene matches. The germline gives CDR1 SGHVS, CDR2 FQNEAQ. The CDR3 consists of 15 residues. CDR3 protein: CASSSLSGQGDGYTF. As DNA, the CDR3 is TGTGCCAGCAGCTCCCTTTCGGGGCAGGGGGATGGCTACACCTTC.

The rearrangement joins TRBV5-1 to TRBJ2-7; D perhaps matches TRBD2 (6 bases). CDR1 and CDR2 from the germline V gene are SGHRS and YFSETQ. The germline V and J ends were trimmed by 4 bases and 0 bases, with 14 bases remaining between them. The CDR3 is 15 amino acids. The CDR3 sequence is CASSGGRDSSYEQYF. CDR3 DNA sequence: TGCGCCAGCAGCGGCGGCCGGGACTCCTCCTACGAGCAGTACTTC.

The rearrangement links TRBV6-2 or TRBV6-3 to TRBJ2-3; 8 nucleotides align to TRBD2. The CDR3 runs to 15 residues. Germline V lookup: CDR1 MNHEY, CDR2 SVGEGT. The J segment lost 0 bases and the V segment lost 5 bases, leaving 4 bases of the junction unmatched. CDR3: CASSVAGLSTDTQYF. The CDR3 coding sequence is TGTGCCAGCAGTGTAGCGGGACTCAGCACAGATACGCAGTATTTT.

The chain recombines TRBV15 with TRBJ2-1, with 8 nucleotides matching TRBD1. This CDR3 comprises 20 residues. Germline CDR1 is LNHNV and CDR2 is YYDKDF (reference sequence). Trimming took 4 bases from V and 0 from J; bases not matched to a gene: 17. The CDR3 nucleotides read TGTGCCACCAGCAACAACCGGACAGGGTTCAAGCCAAGCTCCTACAATGAGCAGTTCTTC. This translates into CATSNNRTGFKPSSYNEQFF.

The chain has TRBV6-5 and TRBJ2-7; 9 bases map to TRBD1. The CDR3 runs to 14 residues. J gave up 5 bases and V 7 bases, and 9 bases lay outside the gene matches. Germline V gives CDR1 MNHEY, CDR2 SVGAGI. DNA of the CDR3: TGTGCCAGCACCTCCCGGGACAGGGTACACGAGCAGTACTTC. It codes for CASTSRDRVHEQYF.

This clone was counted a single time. The CDR3 sequence: CATSGLTDLSYNEQFF. In DNA, the CDR3 is TGTGCCACCAGTGGACTGACAGACCTCTCCTACAATGAGCAGTTCTTC. The chain joins TRBV24-1 to TRBJ2-1, with a possible D match to TRBD1 (5 bases). The length of the CDR3 is 16 residues. The V end was cut by 5 bases, the J end by 0 bases, with 13 bases between. The V gene's germline CDR1 is KGHDR and CDR2 SFDVKD.

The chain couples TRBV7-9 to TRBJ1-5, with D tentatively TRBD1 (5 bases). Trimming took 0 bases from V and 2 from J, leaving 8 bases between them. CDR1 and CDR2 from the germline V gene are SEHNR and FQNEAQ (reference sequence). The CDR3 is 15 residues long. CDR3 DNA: TGTGCCAGCAGCTTAGCAGGGGTTGGCAATCAGCCCCAGCATTTT. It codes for CASSLAGVGNQPQHF.

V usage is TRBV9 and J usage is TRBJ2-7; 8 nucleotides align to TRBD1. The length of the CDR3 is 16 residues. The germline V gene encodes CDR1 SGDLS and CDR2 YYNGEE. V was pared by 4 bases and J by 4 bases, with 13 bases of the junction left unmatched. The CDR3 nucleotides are TGTGCCAGCAGCCCCAGAGATGGGACAGGAGGATACGAGCAGTACTTC. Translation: CASSPRDGTGGYEQYF. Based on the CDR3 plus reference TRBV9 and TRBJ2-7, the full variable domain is DSGVTQTPKHLITATGQRVTLRCSPRSGDLSVYWYQQSLDQGLQFLIQYYNGEERAKGNILERFSAQQFPDLHSELNLSSLELGDSALYFCASSPRDGTGGYEQYFGPGTRLTVT.

The CDR3 sequence is CASSLGGFSYNEQFF. The CDR3 DNA follows: TGCGCCAGCAGCTTGGGGGGCTTCTCCTACAATGAGCAGTTCTTC. The chain uses TRBV5-1 and TRBJ2-1, with a tentative D call TRBD1 (5 bases). The CDR3 is made up of 15 amino acids. V lost 0 bases, J lost 0 bases, and 7 bases lay in between. CDR1 SGHRS and CDR2 YFSETQ come from the germline V gene.

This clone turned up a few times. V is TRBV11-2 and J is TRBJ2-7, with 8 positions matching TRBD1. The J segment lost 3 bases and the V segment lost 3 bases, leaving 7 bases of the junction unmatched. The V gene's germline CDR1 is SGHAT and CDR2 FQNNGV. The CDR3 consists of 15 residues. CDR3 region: CASSLGTGTGYEQYF. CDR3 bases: TGTGCCAGCAGCTTGGGCACCGGGACAGGCTACGAGCAGTACTTC.

The CDR3 sequence: CASSLRRQGSDSPLHF. CDR3 nucleotide sequence: TGTGCCAGCAGCTTAAGACGACAGGGGTCTGATTCACCCCTCCACTTT. The rearrangement joins TRBV7-6 to TRBJ1-6; 8 positions match TRBD1. CDR1 and CDR2 from the germline V gene are SGHVS and FNYEAQ. The CDR3 sequence is 16 residues long. V shed 2 bases and J 8 bases; nucleotides not matched to a gene: 8.

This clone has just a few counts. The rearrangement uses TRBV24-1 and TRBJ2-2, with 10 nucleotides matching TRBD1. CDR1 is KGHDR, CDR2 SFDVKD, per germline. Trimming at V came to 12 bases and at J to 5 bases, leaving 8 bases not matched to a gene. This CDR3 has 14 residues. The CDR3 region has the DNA TGTGCCGTCGCCGGACAGGGGGGAACCGGGGAGCTGTTTTTT. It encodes CAVAGQGGTGELFF.

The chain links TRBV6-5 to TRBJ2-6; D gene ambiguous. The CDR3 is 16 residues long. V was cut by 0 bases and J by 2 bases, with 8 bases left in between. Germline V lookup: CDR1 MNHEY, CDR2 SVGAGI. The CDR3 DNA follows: TGTGCCAGCAGTTACTCGAAAAGCACTGGGGCCAACGTCCTGACTTTC. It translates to CASSYSKSTGANVLTF.

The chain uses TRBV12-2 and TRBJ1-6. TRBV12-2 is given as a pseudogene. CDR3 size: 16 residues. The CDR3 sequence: CASRLALFRGGSPLHF. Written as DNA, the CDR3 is TGTGCAAGTCGCTTAGCGCTATTCAGGGGAGGGTCACCCCTCCACTTT.

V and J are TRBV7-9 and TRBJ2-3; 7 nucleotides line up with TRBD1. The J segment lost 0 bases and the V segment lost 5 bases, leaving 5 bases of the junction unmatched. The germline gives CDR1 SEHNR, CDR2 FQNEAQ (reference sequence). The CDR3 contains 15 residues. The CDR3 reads CASSRQGVSTDTQYF. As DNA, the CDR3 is TGTGCCAGCAGCCGACAGGGTGTAAGCACAGATACGCAGTATTTT.

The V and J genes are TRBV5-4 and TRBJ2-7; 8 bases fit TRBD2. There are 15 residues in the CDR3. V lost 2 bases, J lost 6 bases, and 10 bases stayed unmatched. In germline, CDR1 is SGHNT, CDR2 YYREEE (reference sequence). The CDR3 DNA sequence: TGTGCCAGCAGCTTACCGCCTAGCGGGCCTGCCGAGCAGTACTTC. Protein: CASSLPPSGPAEQYF.

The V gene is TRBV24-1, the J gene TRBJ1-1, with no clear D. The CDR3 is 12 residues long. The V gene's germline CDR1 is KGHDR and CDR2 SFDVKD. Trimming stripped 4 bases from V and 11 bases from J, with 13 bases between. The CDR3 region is CATSETLGRAFF. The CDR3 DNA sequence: TGTGCCACCAGTGAAACCCTGGGGAGGGCTTTCTTT.

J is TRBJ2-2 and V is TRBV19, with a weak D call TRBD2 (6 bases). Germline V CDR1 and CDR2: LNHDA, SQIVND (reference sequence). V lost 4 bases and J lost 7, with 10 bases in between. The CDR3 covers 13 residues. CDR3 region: CASSSPGGGELFF. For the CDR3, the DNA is TGTGCCAGTAGTAGTCCCGGGGGCGGGGAGCTGTTTTTT.